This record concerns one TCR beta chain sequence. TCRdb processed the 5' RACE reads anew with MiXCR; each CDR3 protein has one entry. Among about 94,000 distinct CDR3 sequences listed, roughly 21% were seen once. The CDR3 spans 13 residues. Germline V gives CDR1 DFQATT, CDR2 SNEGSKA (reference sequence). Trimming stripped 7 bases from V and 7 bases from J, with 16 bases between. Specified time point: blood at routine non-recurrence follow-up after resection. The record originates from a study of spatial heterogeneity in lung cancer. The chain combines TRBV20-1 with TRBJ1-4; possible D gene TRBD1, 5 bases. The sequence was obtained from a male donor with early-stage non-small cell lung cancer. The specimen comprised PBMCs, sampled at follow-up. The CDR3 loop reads CSVRRGLGEKLFF. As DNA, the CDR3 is TGCAGTGTGAGACGGGGGTTGGGTGAAAAACTGTTTTTT.